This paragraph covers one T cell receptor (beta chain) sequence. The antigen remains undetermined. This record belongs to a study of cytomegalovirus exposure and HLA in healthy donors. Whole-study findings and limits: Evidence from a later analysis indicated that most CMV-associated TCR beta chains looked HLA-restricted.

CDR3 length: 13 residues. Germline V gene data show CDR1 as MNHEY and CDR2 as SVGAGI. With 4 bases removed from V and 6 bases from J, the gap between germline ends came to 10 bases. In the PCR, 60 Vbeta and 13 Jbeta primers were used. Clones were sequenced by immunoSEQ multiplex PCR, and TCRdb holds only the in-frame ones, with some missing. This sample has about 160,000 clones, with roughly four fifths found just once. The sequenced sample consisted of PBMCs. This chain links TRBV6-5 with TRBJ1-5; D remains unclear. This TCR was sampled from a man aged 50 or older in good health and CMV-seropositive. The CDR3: CASSSLRGQPQHF. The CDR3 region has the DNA TGTGCCAGCAGTTCCCTACGAGGTCAGCCCCAGCATTTT.